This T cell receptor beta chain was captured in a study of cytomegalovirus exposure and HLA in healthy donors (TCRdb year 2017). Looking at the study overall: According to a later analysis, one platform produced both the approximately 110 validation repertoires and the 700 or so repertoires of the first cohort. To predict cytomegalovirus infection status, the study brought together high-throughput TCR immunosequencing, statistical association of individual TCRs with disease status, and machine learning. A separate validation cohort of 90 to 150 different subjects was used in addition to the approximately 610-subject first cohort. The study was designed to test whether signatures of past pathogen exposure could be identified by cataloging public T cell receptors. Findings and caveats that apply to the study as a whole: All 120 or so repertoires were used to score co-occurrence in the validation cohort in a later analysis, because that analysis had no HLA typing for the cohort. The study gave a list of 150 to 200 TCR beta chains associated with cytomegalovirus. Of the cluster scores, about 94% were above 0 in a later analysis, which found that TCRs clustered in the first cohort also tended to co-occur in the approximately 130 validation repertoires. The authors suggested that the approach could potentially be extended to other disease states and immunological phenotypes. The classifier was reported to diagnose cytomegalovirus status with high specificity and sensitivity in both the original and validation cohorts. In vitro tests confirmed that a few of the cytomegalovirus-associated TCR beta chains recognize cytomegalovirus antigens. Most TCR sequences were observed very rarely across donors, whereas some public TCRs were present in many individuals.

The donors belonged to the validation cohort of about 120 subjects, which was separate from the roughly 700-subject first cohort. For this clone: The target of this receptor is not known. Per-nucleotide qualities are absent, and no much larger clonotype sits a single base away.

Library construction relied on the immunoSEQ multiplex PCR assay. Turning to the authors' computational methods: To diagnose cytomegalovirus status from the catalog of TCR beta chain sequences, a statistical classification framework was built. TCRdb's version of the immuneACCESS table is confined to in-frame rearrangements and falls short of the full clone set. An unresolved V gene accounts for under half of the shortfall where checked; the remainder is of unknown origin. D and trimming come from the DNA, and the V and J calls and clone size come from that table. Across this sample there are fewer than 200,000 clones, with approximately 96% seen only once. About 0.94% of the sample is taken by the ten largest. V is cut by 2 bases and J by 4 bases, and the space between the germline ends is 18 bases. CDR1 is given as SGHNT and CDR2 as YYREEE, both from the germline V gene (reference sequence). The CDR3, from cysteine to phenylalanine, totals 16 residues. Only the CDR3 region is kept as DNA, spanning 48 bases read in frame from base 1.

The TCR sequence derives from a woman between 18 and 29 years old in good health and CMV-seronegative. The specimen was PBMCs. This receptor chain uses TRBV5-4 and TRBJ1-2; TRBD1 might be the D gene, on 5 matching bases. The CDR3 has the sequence CASSLSPRGSGYGYTF. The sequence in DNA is TGTGCCAGCAGCTTATCCCCACGGGGGTCGGGCTATGGCTACACCTTC. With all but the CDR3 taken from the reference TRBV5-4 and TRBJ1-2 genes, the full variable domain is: ETGVTQSPTHLIKTRGQQVTLRCSSQSGHNTVSWYQQALGQGPQFIFQYYREEENGRGNFPPRFSGLQFPNYSSELNVNALELDDSALYLCASSLSPRGSGYGYTFGSGTRLTVV.